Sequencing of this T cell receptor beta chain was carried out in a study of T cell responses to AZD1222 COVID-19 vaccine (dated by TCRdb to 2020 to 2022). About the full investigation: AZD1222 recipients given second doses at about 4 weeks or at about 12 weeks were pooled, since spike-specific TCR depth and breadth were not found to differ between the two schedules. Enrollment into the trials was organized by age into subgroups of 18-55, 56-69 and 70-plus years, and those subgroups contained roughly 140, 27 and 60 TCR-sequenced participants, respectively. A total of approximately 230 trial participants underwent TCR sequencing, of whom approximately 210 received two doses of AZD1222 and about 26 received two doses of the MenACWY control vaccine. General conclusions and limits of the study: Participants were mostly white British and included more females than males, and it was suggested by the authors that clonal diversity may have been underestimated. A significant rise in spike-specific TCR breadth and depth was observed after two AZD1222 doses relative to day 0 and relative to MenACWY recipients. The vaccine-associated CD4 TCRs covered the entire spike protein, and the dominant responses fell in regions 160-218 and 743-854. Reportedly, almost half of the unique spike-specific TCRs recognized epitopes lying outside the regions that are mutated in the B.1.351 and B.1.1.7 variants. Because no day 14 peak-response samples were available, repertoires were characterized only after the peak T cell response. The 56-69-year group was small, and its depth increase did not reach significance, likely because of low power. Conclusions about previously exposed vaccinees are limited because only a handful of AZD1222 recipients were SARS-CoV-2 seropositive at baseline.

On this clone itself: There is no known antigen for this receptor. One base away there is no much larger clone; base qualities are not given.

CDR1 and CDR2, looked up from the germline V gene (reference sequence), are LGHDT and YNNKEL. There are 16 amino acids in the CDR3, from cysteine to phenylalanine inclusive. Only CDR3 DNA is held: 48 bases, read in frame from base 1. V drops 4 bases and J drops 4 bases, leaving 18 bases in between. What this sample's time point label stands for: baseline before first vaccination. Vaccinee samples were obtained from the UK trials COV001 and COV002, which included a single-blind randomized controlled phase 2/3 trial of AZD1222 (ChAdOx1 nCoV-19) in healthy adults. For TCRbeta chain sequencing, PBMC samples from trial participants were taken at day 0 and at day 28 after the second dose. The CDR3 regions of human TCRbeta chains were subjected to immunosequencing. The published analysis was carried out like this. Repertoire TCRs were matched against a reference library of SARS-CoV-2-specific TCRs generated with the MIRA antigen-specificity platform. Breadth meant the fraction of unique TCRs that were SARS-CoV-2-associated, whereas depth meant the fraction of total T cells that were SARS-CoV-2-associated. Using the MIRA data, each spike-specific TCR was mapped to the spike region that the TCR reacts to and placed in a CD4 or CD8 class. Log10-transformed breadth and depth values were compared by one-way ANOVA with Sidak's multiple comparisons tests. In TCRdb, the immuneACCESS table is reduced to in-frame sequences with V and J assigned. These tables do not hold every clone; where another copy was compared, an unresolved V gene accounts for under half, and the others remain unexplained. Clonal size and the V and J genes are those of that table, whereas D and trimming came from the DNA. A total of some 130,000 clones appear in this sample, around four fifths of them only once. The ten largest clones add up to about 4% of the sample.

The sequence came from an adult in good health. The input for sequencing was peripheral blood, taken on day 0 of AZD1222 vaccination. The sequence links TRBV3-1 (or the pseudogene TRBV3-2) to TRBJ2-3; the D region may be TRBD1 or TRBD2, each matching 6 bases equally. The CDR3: CASSPEGGIRPDTQYF. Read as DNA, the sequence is TGTGCCAGCAGCCCCGAGGGGGGCATCCGACCAGATACGCAGTATTTT.